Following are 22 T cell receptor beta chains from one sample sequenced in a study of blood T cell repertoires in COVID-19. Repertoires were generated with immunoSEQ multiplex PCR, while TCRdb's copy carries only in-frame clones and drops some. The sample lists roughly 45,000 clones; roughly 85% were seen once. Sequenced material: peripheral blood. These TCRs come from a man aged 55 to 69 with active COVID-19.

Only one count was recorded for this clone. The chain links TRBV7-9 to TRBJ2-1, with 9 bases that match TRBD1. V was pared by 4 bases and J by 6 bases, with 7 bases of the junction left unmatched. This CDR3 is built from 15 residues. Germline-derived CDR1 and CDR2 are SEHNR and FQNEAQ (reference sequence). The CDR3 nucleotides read TGTGCCAGCAGCTCCGCCGGGACAGGGCTCAATGAGCAGTTCTTC. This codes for CASSSAGTGLNEQFF.

The DNA of the CDR3 is TGTGCCAGCAGTTCGGAGGGCTTTTACAATGAGCAGTTCTTC. This translates into CASSSEGFYNEQFF. This sequence joins TRBV6-5 and TRBJ2-1, with D perhaps TRBD2 (6 bases). Germline V lookup: CDR1 MNHEY, CDR2 SVGAGI. V was cut by 4 bases and J by 4 bases, with 11 bases left in between. This CDR3 comprises 14 residues.

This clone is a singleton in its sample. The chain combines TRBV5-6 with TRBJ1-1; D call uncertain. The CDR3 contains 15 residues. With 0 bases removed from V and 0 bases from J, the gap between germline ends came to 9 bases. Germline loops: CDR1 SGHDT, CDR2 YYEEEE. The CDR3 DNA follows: TGTGCCAGCAGCTTGGGGCCTTTGCTGAACACTGAAGCTTTCTTT. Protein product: CASSLGPLLNTEAFF.

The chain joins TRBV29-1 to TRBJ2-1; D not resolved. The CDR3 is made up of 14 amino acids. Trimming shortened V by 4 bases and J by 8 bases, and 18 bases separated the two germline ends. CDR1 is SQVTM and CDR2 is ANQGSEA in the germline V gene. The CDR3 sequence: CSVVLRLTIDEQFF. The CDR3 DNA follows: TGCAGCGTTGTTTTGCGGTTAACCATAGATGAGCAGTTCTTC.

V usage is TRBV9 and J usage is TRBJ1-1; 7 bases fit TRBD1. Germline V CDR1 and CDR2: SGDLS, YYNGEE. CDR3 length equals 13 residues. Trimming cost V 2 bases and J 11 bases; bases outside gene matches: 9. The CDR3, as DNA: TGTGCCAGCAGCGTCGAAATACAGGGGAGGGCTTTCTTT. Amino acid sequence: CASSVEIQGRAFF.

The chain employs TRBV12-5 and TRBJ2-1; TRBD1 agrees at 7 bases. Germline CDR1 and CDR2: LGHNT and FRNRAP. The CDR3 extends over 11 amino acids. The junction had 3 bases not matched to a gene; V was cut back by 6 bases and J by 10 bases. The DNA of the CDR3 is TGTGCTAGTGGCCTGACAGGGGAGCAGTTCTTC. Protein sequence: CASGLTGEQFF.

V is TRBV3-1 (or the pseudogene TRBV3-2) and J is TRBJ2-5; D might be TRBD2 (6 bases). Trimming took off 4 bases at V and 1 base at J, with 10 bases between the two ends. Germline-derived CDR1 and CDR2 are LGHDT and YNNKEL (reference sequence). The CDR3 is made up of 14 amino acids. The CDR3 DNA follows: TGTGCCAGCAGCCCCACTAGCCTCCAAGAGACCCAGTACTTC. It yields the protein CASSPTSLQETQYF.

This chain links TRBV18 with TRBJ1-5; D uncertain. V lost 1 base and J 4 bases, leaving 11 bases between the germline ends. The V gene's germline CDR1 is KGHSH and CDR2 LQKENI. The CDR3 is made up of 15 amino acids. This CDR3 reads CASSPLAGQNQPQHF. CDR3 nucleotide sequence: TGTGCCAGCTCACCACTCGCAGGCCAAAATCAGCCCCAGCATTTT.

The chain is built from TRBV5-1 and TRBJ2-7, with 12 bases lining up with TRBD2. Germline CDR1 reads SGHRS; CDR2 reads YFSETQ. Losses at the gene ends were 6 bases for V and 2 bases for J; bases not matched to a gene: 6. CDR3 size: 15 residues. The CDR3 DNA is TGCGCCAGCACACTTCTAGCGGGAGGGCCCTACGAGCAGTACTTC. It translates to CASTLLAGGPYEQYF.

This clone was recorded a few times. The CDR3, as DNA: TGTGCCAGCAGCCAAGCAGGGGGCGATGAAAAACTGTTTTTT. This sequence encodes CASSQAGGDEKLFF. The chain has TRBV3-1 (or the pseudogene TRBV3-2) and TRBJ1-4; TRBD1 agrees at 8 bases. The V segment lost 1 base and the J segment 6 bases; nucleotides outside the gene matches: 1. CDR1 is LGHDT, CDR2 YNNKEL, per germline (reference sequence). The CDR3 runs 14 residues.

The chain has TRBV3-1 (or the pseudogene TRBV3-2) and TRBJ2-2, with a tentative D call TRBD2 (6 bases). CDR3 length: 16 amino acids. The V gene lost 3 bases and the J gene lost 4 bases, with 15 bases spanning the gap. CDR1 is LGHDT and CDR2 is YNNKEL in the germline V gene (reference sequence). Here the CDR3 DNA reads TGTGCCAGCAGCCAGTACCGGGACTTCACCACCGGGGAGCTGTTTTTT. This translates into CASSQYRDFTTGELFF.

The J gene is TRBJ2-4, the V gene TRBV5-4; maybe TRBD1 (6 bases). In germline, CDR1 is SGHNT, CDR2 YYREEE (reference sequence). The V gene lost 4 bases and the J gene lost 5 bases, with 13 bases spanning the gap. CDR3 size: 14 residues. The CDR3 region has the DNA TGTGCCAGCAGCATTCAGGGGCTTCAAAACATTCAGTACTTC. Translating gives CASSIQGLQNIQYF.

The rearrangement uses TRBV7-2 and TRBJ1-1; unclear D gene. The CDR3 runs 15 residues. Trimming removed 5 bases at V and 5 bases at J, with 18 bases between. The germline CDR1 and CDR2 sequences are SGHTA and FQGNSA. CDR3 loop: CASSPPTVVPTEAFF. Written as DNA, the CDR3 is TGTGCCAGCAGCCCACCCACGGTCGTTCCTACTGAAGCTTTCTTT.

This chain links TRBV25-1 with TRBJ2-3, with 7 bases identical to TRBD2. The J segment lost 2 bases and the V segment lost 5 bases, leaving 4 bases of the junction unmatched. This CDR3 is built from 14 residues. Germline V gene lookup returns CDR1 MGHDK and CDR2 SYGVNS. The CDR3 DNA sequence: TGTGCCAGCAGTAGACTAGCTCCCACAGATACGCAGTATTTT. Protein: CASSRLAPTDTQYF. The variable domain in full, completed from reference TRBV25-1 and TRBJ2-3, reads EADIYQTPRYLVIGTGKKITLECSQTMGHDKMYWYQQDPGMELHLIHYSYGVNSTEKGDLSSESTVSRIRTEHFPLTLESARPSHTSQYLCASSRLAPTDTQYFGPGTRLTVL.

CDR3: CASSQEVAGETQYF. CDR3 nucleotide sequence: TGTGCCAGCAGCCAAGAGGTAGCCGGAGAGACCCAGTACTTC. V usage is TRBV3-1 (or the pseudogene TRBV3-2) and J usage is TRBJ2-5, with D hard to call. CDR1 and CDR2 from the germline V gene are LGHDT and YNNKEL (reference sequence). The V end lost 0 bases, the J end lost 4 bases, and 9 bases lay between the germline ends. This CDR3 contains 14 residues.

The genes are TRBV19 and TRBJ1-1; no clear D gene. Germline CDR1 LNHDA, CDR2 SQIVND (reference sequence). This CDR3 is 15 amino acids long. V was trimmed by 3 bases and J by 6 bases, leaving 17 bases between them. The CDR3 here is CASSIVPGYSAEAFF. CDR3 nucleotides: TGTGCCAGTAGTATTGTACCGGGGTATTCGGCTGAAGCTTTCTTT.

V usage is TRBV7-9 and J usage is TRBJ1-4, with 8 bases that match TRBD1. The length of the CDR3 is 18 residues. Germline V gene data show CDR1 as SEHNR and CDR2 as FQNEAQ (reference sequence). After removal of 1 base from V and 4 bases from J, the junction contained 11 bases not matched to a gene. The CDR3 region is CASSLGRQGRVSNEKLFF. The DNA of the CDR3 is TGTGCCAGCAGCTTAGGTCGACAGGGGAGAGTGAGTAATGAAAAACTGTTTTTT.

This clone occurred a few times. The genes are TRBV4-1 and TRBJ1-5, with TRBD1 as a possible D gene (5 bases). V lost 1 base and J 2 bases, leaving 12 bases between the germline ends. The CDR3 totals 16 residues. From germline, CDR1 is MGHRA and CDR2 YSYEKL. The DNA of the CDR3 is TGCGCCAGCAGCCAAGGAAGGGGAAGTGGCAATCAGCCCCAGCATTTT. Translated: CASSQGRGSGNQPQHF.

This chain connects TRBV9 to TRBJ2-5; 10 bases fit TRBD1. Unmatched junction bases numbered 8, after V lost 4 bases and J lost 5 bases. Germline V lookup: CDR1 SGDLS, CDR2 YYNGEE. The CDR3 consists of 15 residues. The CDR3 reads CASSPWTGGDETQYF. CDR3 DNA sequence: TGTGCCAGCAGCCCGTGGACAGGGGGTGACGAGACCCAGTACTTC. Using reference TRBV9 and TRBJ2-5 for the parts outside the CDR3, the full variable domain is DSGVTQTPKHLITATGQRVTLRCSPRSGDLSVYWYQQSLDQGLQFLIQYYNGEERAKGNILERFSAQQFPDLHSELNLSSLELGDSALYFCASSPWTGGDETQYFGPGTRLLVL.

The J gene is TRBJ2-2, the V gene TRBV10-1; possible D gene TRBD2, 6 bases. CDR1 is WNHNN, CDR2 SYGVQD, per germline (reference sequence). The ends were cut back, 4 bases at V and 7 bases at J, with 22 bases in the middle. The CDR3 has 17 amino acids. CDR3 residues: CASSAIIGTHGVGELFF. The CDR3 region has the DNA TGCGCCAGCAGTGCGATAATCGGGACTCATGGGGTCGGGGAGCTGTTTTTT.

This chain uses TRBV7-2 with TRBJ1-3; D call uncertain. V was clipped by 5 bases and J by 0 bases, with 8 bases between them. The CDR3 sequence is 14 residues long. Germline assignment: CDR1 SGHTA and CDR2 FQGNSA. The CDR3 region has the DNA TGTGCCAGCAGCCAACACGACTCTGGAAACACCATATATTTT. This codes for CASSQHDSGNTIYF.

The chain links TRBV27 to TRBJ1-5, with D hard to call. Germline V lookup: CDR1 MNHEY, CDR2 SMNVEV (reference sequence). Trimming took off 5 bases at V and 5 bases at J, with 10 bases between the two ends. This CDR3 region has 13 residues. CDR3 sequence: CASSTGRDQPQHF. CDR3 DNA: TGTGCCAGCAGTACTGGGAGGGATCAGCCCCAGCATTTT.